The 18 T cell receptor beta chains listed next were all sequenced from one sample in a study of vaccination and CD4 T cells after COVID-19. Their antigens remain unidentified. Treatment given: approximately 9-day PBMC culture with coronavirus spike peptide pools or control peptides (ViraFEST assay). The Oncomine TCR Beta short-read assay was applied to DNA of cultured CD4+ T cells. TCRdb analysed the PCR reads with MiXCR anew, one entry per CDR3 protein. The sample carries fewer than 10,000 distinct CDR3 sequences, about 47% recorded once. The sample was CD4+ T cells from blood, cultured in vitro. These receptors all stem from a human donor who had recovered from COVID-19.

This clonotype was seen a few times. The chain is built from TRBV20-1 and TRBJ1-5; D may be TRBD1 (5 bases). The germline V and J ends were trimmed by 3 bases and 2 bases, with 14 bases remaining between them. The CDR3 is 15 amino acids. Germline CDR1 and CDR2: DFQATT and SNEGSKA (reference sequence). CDR3 residues: CSASLRGTGNQPQHF. In DNA form, the CDR3 reads TGCAGTGCTAGCCTCCGCGGGACGGGCAATCAGCCCCAGCATTTT.

This clonotype is termed medium-sized. V and J are TRBV7-8 and TRBJ1-1; TRBD1 aligns across 8 bases. This CDR3 contains 15 residues. V lost 4 bases to trimming and J lost 5 bases; unmatched junction nucleotides: 9. Per germline, CDR1 SGHVS and CDR2 FQNEAQ. The chain's CDR3 is CASSSSDRGGTEAFF. The CDR3 bases are TGTGCCAGCAGCTCCTCAGACAGGGGAGGAACTGAAGCTTTCTTT.

The rearrangement uses TRBV29-1 and TRBJ1-5; D remains unclear. V was pared by 1 base and J by 4 bases, with 14 bases between. There are 15 residues in the CDR3. Germline loops: CDR1 SQVTM, CDR2 ANQGSEA. DNA for the CDR3: TGCAGCGTTGAAGTGGTTTTGCCCGGGAATCAGCCCCAGCATTTT. Amino acid sequence: CSVEVVLPGNQPQHF.

The J gene is TRBJ2-1, the V gene TRBV28; D gene unclear. The CDR3 is 12 amino acids. Germline values: CDR1 MDHEN, CDR2 SYDVKM. Trimming stripped 2 bases from V and 7 bases from J, with 6 bases between. The CDR3 DNA sequence: TGTGCCAGCAGTTTAAGGTTGAATGAGCAGTTCTTC. Encoded protein: CASSLRLNEQFF. Full variable domain (missing parts from reference TRBV28 and TRBJ2-1): DVKVTQSSRYLVKRTGEKVFLECVQDMDHENMFWYRQDPGLGLRLIYFSYDVKMKEKGDIPEGYSVSREKKERFSLILESASTNQTSMYLCASSLRLNEQFFGPGTRLTVL.

V usage is TRBV7-2 and J usage is TRBJ2-1; the match to TRBD2 covers 7 bases. CDR3 length: 15 amino acids. The germline gives CDR1 SGHTA, CDR2 FQGNSA. The V segment lost 5 bases and the J segment 1 base; nucleotides outside the gene matches: 5. This chain's CDR3 is CASSILADSYNEQFF. Written as DNA, the CDR3 is TGTGCCAGCAGCATTCTAGCGGATTCCTACAATGAGCAGTTCTTC.

The CDR3 reads CAISSGTGSGYTF. In DNA, the CDR3 is TGTGCCATCAGTTCCGGGACAGGGTCTGGCTACACCTTC. The chain is built from TRBV10-3 and TRBJ1-2; TRBD1 matches 9 bases. Losses at the gene ends were 5 bases for V and 7 bases for J; bases not matched to a gene: 5. Germline V gene lookup returns CDR1 ENHRY and CDR2 SYGVKD. The length of the CDR3 is 13 residues.

This clonotype appeared a few times. The gene calls are TRBV30 and TRBJ1-4; D is uncertain. This CDR3 region has 14 residues. The germline V gene has CDR1 GTSNPN and CDR2 SVGIG (reference sequence). V was shortened by 2 bases and J by 2 bases, with 9 bases between the two germline ends. The CDR3 sequence is CAWSFLGTNEKLFF. The CDR3 DNA sequence: TGTGCCTGGAGTTTCCTGGGTACTAATGAAAAACTGTTTTTT.

The chain uses TRBV19 and TRBJ1-5; TRBD1 aligns across 11 bases. The germline V gene has CDR1 LNHDA and CDR2 SQIVND (reference sequence). This CDR3 contains 14 residues. The V gene end was trimmed by 7 bases and the J gene end by 6 bases; junction bases not matched to a gene: 5. CDR3 in DNA: TGTGCCAGTACCGGGACAGGGGGAGCTCAGCCCCAGCATTTT. Amino acid sequence: CASTGTGGAQPQHF.

This clonotype came up a few times. V and J are TRBV7-2 and TRBJ1-4; 7 bases align to TRBD1. The germline gives CDR1 SGHTA, CDR2 FQGNSA. The CDR3 contains 15 residues. Trimming took 2 bases from V and 7 from J; bases not matched to a gene: 7. Here the CDR3 DNA reads TGTGCCAGCAGCTTAACAGGGGATGATGGTGAAAAACTGTTTTTT. Encoded protein: CASSLTGDDGEKLFF.

The chain couples TRBV20-1 to TRBJ1-6; 9 bases align to TRBD1. CDR3 length: 14 amino acids. Germline CDR1 DFQATT, CDR2 SNEGSKA (reference sequence). Losses at the gene ends were 2 bases for V and 9 bases for J; bases not matched to a gene: 5. The CDR3 sequence is CSARLGTGSSPLHF. The DNA for the CDR3 is TGCAGTGCTAGACTCGGGACAGGGTCTTCACCCCTCCACTTT.

The chain has TRBV24-1 and TRBJ2-4; D is possibly TRBD1 (6 bases). Trimming removed 4 bases at V and 9 bases at J, with 15 bases between. The CDR3 has 14 residues. Germline CDR1 reads KGHDR; CDR2 reads SFDVKD. This CDR3 is CATSDVRTDSIQYF. The CDR3 DNA follows: TGTGCCACCAGTGACGTACGGACAGACAGCATTCAGTACTTC.

The chain employs TRBV6-1 and TRBJ1-4; D unresolved. Germline V gene sequence: CDR1 MNHNS, CDR2 SASEGT. This CDR3 is 14 amino acids long. The V and J ends lost 6 bases and 2 bases respectively, with 10 bases between them. The DNA of the CDR3 is TGTGCCAGCAGATGGGAAGGGACTAATGAAAAACTGTTTTTT. Translating it yields CASRWEGTNEKLFF.

This clonotype was observed a single time. The rearrangement uses TRBV20-1 and TRBJ2-2, with D unclear. Germline loops: CDR1 DFQATT, CDR2 SNEGSKA (reference sequence). Trimming cost V 6 bases and J 1 base, with 12 bases left between them. The CDR3 length is 14 residues. The CDR3 reads CSANQPLNTGELFF. In nucleotides, the CDR3 is TGCAGTGCCAATCAGCCATTGAACACCGGGGAGCTGTTTTTT.

CDR3 sequence (DNA): TGTGCCAGTAGTATTCTTCGGACAGGGGCCGCCGGGGAGCTGTTTTTT. Amino acid sequence: CASSILRTGAAGELFF. The chain carries TRBV19 and TRBJ2-2; TRBD1 matches at 9 bases. The junction had 8 bases not matched to a gene; V was cut back by 3 bases and J by 6 bases. CDR1 LNHDA and CDR2 SQIVND come from the germline V gene (reference sequence). There are 16 residues in the CDR3.

The sample holds one count of this clonotype. V usage is TRBV23-1 and J usage is TRBJ2-7; 7 bases match TRBD1. TRBV23-1 is sorted into the ORF group, with uncertain function. This CDR3 has 22 amino acids. J lost 0 bases, V lost 2 bases, and 25 bases had no gene match. The CDR3 sequence is CASSQIGGDRATSNPLSYEQYF. The CDR3 DNA reads as TGCGCCAGCAGTCAAATCGGCGGTGACAGGGCTACAAGCAACCCCCTCTCCTACGAGCAGTACTTC.

The chain uses TRBV6-1 and TRBJ1-3; D gene unclear. CDR3 length equals 13 residues. Trimming took 6 bases from V and 0 from J, leaving 6 bases between them. CDR1 is MNHNS, CDR2 SASEGT, per germline. Here the CDR3 reads CASRGHSGNTIYF. CDR3 coding DNA: TGTGCCAGCAGGGGCCACTCTGGAAACACCATATATTTT.

In regard to this clonotype: Relative to the germline gene, one junction end is altered; a read error may explain this. The chain is built from TRBV11-2 and TRBJ2-1, with D possibly being TRBD2 (6 bases). Germline V gene data show CDR1 as SGHAT and CDR2 as FQNNGV. This CDR3 has 14 amino acids. The CDR3 spells CASSLGLDYDEQFF. CDR3 DNA: TGTGCCAGCAGCTTGGGGCTGGACTACGATGAGCAGTTCTTC.

V is TRBV6-1 and J is TRBJ1-3; 10 bases line up with TRBD1. V was pared by 6 bases and J by 0 bases, with 2 bases of the junction left unmatched. The CDR3 is 15 residues long. Germline V lookup: CDR1 MNHNS, CDR2 SASEGT. CDR3 loop: CASRGQGRSGNTIYF. The DNA of the CDR3 is TGTGCCAGCAGGGGACAGGGGCGCTCTGGAAACACCATATATTTT.